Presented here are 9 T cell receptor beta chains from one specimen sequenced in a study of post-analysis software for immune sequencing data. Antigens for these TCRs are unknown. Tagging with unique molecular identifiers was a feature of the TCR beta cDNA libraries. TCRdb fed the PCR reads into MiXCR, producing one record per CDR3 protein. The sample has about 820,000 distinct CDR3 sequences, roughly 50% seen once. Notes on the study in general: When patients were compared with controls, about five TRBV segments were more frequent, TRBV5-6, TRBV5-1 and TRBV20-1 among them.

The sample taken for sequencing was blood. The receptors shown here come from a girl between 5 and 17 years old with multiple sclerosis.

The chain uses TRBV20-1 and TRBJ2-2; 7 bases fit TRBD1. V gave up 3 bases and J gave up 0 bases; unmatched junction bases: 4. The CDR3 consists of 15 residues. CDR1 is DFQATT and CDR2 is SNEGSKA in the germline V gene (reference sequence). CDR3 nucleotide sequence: TGCAGTGCTAGTCCGGGGACAGCGAACACCGGGGAGCTGTTTTTT. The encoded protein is CSASPGTANTGELFF.

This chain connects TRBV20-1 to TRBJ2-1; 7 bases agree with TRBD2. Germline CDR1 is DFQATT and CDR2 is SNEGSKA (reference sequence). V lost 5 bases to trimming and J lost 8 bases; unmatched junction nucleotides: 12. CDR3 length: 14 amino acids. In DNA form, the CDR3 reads TGCAGTGCTCTCCGGGACTACAATGGGGATGAGCAGTTCTTC. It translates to CSALRDYNGDEQFF.

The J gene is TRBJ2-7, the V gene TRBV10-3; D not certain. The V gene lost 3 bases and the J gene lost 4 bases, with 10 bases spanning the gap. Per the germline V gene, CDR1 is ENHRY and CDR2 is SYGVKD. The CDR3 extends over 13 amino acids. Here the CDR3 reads CAISDGFGYEQYF. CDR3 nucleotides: TGTGCCATCAGTGACGGATTTGGTTACGAGCAGTACTTC.

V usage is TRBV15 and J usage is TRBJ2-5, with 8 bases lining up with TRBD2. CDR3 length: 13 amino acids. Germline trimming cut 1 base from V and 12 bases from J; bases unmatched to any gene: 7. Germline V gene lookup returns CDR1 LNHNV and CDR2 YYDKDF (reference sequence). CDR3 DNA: TGTGCCACCAGCAGAGTCGGCGGGGGGCGGAAGTACTTC. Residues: CATSRVGGGRKYF.

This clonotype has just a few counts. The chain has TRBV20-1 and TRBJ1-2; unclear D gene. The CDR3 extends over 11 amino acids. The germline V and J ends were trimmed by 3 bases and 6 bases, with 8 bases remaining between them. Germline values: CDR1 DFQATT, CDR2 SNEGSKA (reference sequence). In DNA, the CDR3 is TGCAGTGCTAGCGAGGGTCATGGCTACACCTTC. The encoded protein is CSASEGHGYTF.

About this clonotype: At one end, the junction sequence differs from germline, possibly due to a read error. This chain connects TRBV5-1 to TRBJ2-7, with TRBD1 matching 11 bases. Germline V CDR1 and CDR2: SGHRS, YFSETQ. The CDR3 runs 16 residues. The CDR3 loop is CVSSPSVRGQGAEQYF. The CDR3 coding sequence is TGCGTCAGCAGCCCGTCAGTTCGTGGACAGGGGGCCGAGCAGTACTTC.

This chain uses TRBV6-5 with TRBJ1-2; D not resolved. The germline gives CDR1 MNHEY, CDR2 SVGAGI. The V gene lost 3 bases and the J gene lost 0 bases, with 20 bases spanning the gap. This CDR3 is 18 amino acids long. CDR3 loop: CASSYWEGRTQANYGYTF. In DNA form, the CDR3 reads TGTGCCAGCAGTTATTGGGAGGGTAGAACCCAAGCTAACTATGGCTACACCTTC.

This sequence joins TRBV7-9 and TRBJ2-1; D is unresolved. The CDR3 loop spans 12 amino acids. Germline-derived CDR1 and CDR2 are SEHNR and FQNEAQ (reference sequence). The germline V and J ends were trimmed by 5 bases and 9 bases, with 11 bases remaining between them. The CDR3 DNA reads TGTGCCAGCAGCAGACCCGGGCGTGAGCAGTTCTTC. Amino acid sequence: CASSRPGREQFF. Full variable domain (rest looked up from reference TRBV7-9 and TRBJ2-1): DTGVSQNPRHKITKRGQNVTFRCDPISEHNRLYWYRQTLGQGPEFLTYFQNEAQLEKSRLLSDRFSAERPKGSFSTLEIQRTEQGDSAMYLCASSRPGREQFFGPGTRLTVL.

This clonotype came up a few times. The chain's CDR3 is CRPGRQESSNYGYTF. The CDR3, as DNA: TGCAGACCTGGACGCCAGGAATCCTCCAACTATGGCTACACCTTC. V and J are TRBV20-1 and TRBJ1-2; D gene unclear. CDR1 DFQATT and CDR2 SNEGSKA come from the germline V gene (reference sequence). The CDR3 has 15 amino acids.